One T cell receptor (beta chain) is described in this entry. This record comes from a study of OX40 agonist ivuxolimab in advanced cancers. Repertoires were generated with immunoSEQ multiplex PCR, while TCRdb's copy carries only in-frame clones and drops some. Among tens of thousands of clones listed, about 90% were seen once. The clonotype was recovered from an adult with an advanced solid tumor such as melanoma, head and neck, liver or kidney cancer. Sample: CD4+ or CD8+ T cells sorted from blood, taken in a trial of the OX40 agonist ivuxolimab.

The DNA of the CDR3 is TGTGCCAGCAGCTTGCGACAGGGAACCTACAATGAGCAGTTCTTC. Amino acid sequence: CASSLRQGTYNEQFF. The chain uses TRBV5-4 and TRBJ2-1; 7 nucleotides match TRBD1. Germline CDR1 and CDR2: SGHNT and YYREEE (reference sequence). The CDR3 totals 15 residues. Germline trimming cut 1 base from V and 2 bases from J; bases unmatched to any gene: 3.